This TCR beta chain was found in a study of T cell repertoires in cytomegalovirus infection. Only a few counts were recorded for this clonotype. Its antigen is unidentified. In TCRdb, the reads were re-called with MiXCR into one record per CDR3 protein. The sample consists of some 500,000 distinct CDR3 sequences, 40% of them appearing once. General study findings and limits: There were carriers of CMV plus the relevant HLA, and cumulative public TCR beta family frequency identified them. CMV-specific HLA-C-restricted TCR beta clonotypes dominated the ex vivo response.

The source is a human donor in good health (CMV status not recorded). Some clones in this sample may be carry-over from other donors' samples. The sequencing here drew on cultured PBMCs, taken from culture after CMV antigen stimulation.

CDR3 nucleotide sequence: TGTGCCAGCAACCCGCTGACAGGAGAGTACGAGCAGTACTTC. Amino acids: CASNPLTGEYEQYF. The V and J genes are TRBV6-2 or TRBV6-3 and TRBJ2-7; D might be TRBD1 (6 bases). V was trimmed by 7 bases and J by 4 bases, leaving 17 bases between them. The CDR3 covers 14 residues. Germline lookup yields CDR1 MNHEY and CDR2 SVGEGT.